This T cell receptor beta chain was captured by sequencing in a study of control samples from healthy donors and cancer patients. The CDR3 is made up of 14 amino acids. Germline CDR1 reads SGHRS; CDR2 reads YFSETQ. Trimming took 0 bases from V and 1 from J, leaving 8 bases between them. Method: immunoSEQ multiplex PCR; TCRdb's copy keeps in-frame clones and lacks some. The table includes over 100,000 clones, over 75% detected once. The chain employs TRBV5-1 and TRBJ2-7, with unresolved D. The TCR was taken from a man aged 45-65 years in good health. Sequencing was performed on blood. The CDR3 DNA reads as TGCGCCAGCAGCTTGGGTTGGGGATCCTACGAGCAGTACTTC. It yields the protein CASSLGWGSYEQYF.